The source of this TCR beta chain is a study of T cell responses to AZD1222 COVID-19 vaccine. Profiled with immunoSEQ multiplex PCR; TCRdb holds only in-frame clones, not every one. The table records 110,000 to 150,000 clones, 90% of them present only once. The CDR3 runs to 13 residues. Trimming took off 3 bases at V and 11 bases at J, with 14 bases between the two ends. Germline loops: CDR1 MNHNS, CDR2 SASEGT. The J gene is TRBJ2-1, the V gene TRBV6-1; weak D call: TRBD2 (7 bases). The sequence came from an adult in good health. The sequencing here drew on peripheral blood, taken on day 0 of AZD1222 vaccination. The CDR3 bases are TGTGCCAGCAGTGAGCTAGGGGGGGGGAAGCAGTTCTTC. Translating it yields CASSELGGGKQFF.